The 19 T cell receptor beta chains presented below share a single source sample, sequenced in a study of cytomegalovirus exposure and HLA in healthy donors. Profiled with immunoSEQ multiplex PCR; TCRdb holds only in-frame clones, not every one. The sample lists tens of thousands of clones, roughly 95% seen once, with 3% to 4% in the top ten. Sequencing was carried out using PBMCs. Receptors were obtained from a woman under 30 in good health and CMV-seropositive.

The chain couples TRBV7-6 to TRBJ1-3; no definite D call. Germline V gene lookup returns CDR1 SGHVS and CDR2 FNYEAQ. The CDR3 length is 14 residues. The V gene lost 2 bases and the J gene lost 0 bases, with 5 bases spanning the gap. The CDR3 sequence is CASSLPGSGNTIYF. The CDR3, as DNA: TGTGCCAGCAGCTTACCCGGCTCTGGAAACACCATATATTTT.

CDR3 in amino acids: CASSLNRGLYEKLFF. CDR3 nucleotide sequence: TGTGCCAGCAGTTTGAATAGGGGGCTGTATGAAAAACTGTTTTTT. The chain carries TRBV28 and TRBJ1-4; TRBD1 aligns across 7 bases. Germline loops: CDR1 MDHEN, CDR2 SYDVKM. This CDR3 region has 15 residues. V shed 3 bases and J 6 bases; nucleotides not matched to a gene: 7.

CDR3 in amino acids: CASSITGGSGSTDTQYF. CDR3 DNA sequence: TGTGCCAGTAGTATAACGGGGGGGTCGGGGTCCACAGATACGCAGTATTTT. The chain has TRBV19 and TRBJ2-3; 8 bases map to TRBD2. This CDR3 is 17 amino acids long. V trimming: 2 bases; J trimming: 2 bases; junction bases outside the gene matches: 9. The germline V gene has CDR1 LNHDA and CDR2 SQIVND (reference sequence).

This chain connects TRBV4-3 to TRBJ2-5; D is unresolved. TRBJ2-7 matches the DNA end more closely, so the J call is doubtful. The CDR3 totals 14 residues. Per germline, CDR1 LGHNA and CDR2 YSLEER. The CDR3 DNA follows: TGCGCCAGCAGCCCCTTTTGGGCCTCCTACGAGCAGTACTTC. This encodes CASSPFWASYEQYF.

V and J are TRBV2 and TRBJ2-7, with D maybe TRBD1 (6 bases). Germline V gene sequence: CDR1 SNHLY, CDR2 FYNNEI. CDR3 length: 16 residues. V was clipped by 5 bases and J by 3 bases, with 20 bases between them. The CDR3 sequence: CASSLYGTLPRYEQYF. The CDR3 DNA reads as TGTGCCAGCAGTCTTTACGGGACACTACCACGCTACGAGCAGTACTTC. Drawing the rest from reference TRBV2 and TRBJ2-7, the complete variable domain is EPEVTQTPSHQVTQMGQEVILRCVPISNHLYFYWYRQILGQKVEFLVSFYNNEISEKSEIFDDQFSVERPDGSNFTLKIRSTKLEDSAMYFCASSLYGTLPRYEQYFGPGTRLTVT.

This chain joins TRBV5-6 and TRBJ1-1; 11 bases agree with TRBD1. Germline assignment: CDR1 SGHDT and CDR2 YYEEEE. This CDR3 has 16 residues. V gave up 4 bases and J gave up 5 bases; unmatched junction bases: 10. The CDR3 nucleotides read TGTGCCAGCAGCCAGCCTGCGGACAGGGGGCCTACTGAAGCTTTCTTT. Residues: CASSQPADRGPTEAFF. The variable domain in full, completed from reference TRBV5-6 and TRBJ1-1, reads DAGVTQSPTHLIKTRGQQVTLRCSPKSGHDTVSWYQQALGQGPQFIFQYYEEEERQRGNFPDRFSGHQFPNYSSELNVNALLLGDSALYLCASSQPADRGPTEAFFGQGTRLTVV.

This clone appeared a single time. This chain joins TRBV7-2 and TRBJ2-7, with a tentative D call TRBD2 (6 bases). There are 13 residues in the CDR3. V was cut by 5 bases and J by 0 bases, with 8 bases left in between. The V gene's germline CDR1 is SGHTA and CDR2 FQGNSA. CDR3 bases: TGTGCCAGCAGCGAGACTAGCTCCTACGAGCAGTACTTC. As protein: CASSETSSYEQYF.

The chain links TRBV5-1 to TRBJ2-5; the match to TRBD1 covers 8 bases. Germline V gives CDR1 SGHRS, CDR2 YFSETQ. There are 16 residues in the CDR3. Trimming took 4 bases from V and 3 from J; bases not matched to a gene: 11. The CDR3 nucleotides read TGCGCCAGCAGCCTCGGGCCGGCAGGGGGCGAAGAGACCCAGTACTTC. Translated, it gives CASSLGPAGGEETQYF.

This clone was seen a handful of times. The CDR3, as DNA: TGTGCCAGCAGCTTCCGGACTAGCGGGAGCATGCAGTACTTC. It encodes CASSFRTSGSMQYF. The chain uses TRBV9 and TRBJ2-5, with TRBD2 matching 13 bases. Germline CDR1 is SGDLS and CDR2 is YYNGEE. The CDR3 consists of 14 residues. V was clipped by 4 bases and J by 11 bases; unmatched bases: 8.

The chain joins TRBV29-1 to TRBJ2-7, with 10 bases that match TRBD2. The V gene end was trimmed by 7 bases and the J gene end by 2 bases; junction bases not matched to a gene: 8. CDR1 is SQVTM, CDR2 ANQGSEA, per germline. The CDR3 length is 14 residues. The CDR3, as DNA: TGCAGCGCTCTCCTAGCGGGAGTTACCTACGAGCAGTACTTC. Encoded protein: CSALLAGVTYEQYF.

The chain joins TRBV30 to TRBJ1-4, with D possibly matching TRBD1 (6 bases). V lost 2 bases, J lost 7 bases, and 11 bases lay in between. CDR1 GTSNPN and CDR2 SVGIG come from the germline V gene (reference sequence). This CDR3 region has 13 residues. The CDR3 DNA reads as TGTGCCTGGAGTCTGGCAGGGGCTGAAAAACTGTTTTTT. Translation gives CAWSLAGAEKLFF.

The chain employs TRBV12-5 and TRBJ2-1, with 9 bases lining up with TRBD2. CDR1 and CDR2 (germline): LGHNT, FRNRAP. V lost 4 bases to trimming and J lost 4 bases; unmatched junction nucleotides: 8. The CDR3 is 16 residues long. CDR3 sequence: CASGSLTSGYYNEQFF. CDR3 sequence (DNA): TGTGCTAGTGGTTCGTTGACTAGCGGCTATTACAATGAGCAGTTCTTC.

In its sample, this clone was seen once. CDR3 sequence: CASSPGVTGELFF. The DNA for the CDR3 is TGTGCCAGCAGTCCAGGGGTCACCGGGGAGCTGTTTTTT. The chain is built from TRBV11-2 and TRBJ2-2, with a weak D call TRBD1 (6 bases). The CDR3 runs 13 residues. Germline V gene sequence: CDR1 SGHAT, CDR2 FQNNGV. Trimming removed 6 bases at V and 4 bases at J, with 9 bases between.

This clone was counted only a few times. This sequence joins TRBV27 and TRBJ2-3; TRBD2 matches at 9 bases. The germline CDR1 and CDR2 sequences are MNHEY and SMNVEV (reference sequence). The CDR3 runs 19 residues. Trimming removed 1 base from V and 0 bases from J; junction bases left unmatched: 11. CDR3 in amino acids: CASSLFGLAGTSSTDTQYF. As DNA, the CDR3 is TGTGCCAGCAGTTTATTTGGGCTAGCGGGAACCTCTAGCACAGATACGCAGTATTTT.

The chain uses TRBV6-5 and TRBJ2-7; possibly TRBD1 for D (5 bases). This CDR3 region has 13 residues. Germline CDR1 MNHEY, CDR2 SVGAGI. V was shortened by 2 bases and J by 2 bases, with 7 bases between the two germline ends. CDR3 coding DNA: TGTGCCAGCAGTTACGGGGCTCCCTACGAGCAGTACTTC. Protein product: CASSYGAPYEQYF.

In this sample, this clone turned up once. CDR3 loop: CASSVAGVLDTEAFF. The CDR3 coding sequence is TGTGCCAGCAGCGTAGCAGGGGTGTTGGACACTGAAGCTTTCTTT. V and J are TRBV9 and TRBJ1-1; possible D gene TRBD1, 6 bases. The CDR3 has 15 amino acids. Trimming cost V 0 bases and J 3 bases, with 12 bases left between them. The germline gives CDR1 SGDLS, CDR2 YYNGEE.

The chain has TRBV5-5 and TRBJ1-5; D is possibly TRBD1 (5 bases). The CDR3 is 15 amino acids. The germline CDR1 and CDR2 sequences are SGHKS and YYEKEE (reference sequence). Trimming removed 0 bases from V and 9 bases from J, with 16 bases in between. The CDR3 DNA reads TGTGCCAGCAGCTTGGGGGGGGGAACTTTGTGGCCCCAGCATTTT. This encodes CASSLGGGTLWPQHF.

For the CDR3, the DNA is TGTGCCAGTAGTAAATACCCCGAGACAGATGAAGCTTTCTTT. Protein sequence: CASSKYPETDEAFF. The J gene is TRBJ1-1, the V gene TRBV19, with TRBD1 as a possible D gene (5 bases). V was cut by 4 bases and J by 7 bases, with 16 bases left in between. This CDR3 comprises 14 residues. Germline V gives CDR1 LNHDA, CDR2 SQIVND (reference sequence).

The chain combines TRBV5-1 with TRBJ2-5; 8 nucleotides match TRBD2. The CDR3 sequence is 18 residues long. V lost 0 bases to trimming and J lost 4 bases; unmatched junction nucleotides: 14. CDR1 SGHRS and CDR2 YFSETQ come from the germline V gene. CDR3 sequence reads: CASSLAEAGVPRVETQYF. In nucleotides, the CDR3 is TGCGCCAGCAGCTTGGCCGAAGCGGGAGTGCCGCGTGTAGAGACCCAGTACTTC.